The T cell receptor beta chain described here comes from a study of CD8 T cells in ankylosing spondylitis. Points from the study as a whole: It appeared that ankylosing spondylitis blood was characterized by a TCR beta motif of several highly homologous variants.

TCRdb re-called the 5' RACE reads through MiXCR, storing one row per CDR3 protein. The sample records under 150,000 distinct CDR3 sequences, 17% being singletons. Turning to this clonotype: Its antigen is still unknown.

Per germline, CDR1 LNHNV and CDR2 YYDKDF (reference sequence). The CDR3 covers 12 residues. Between the trimmed V and J ends, which lost 5 bases and 4 bases, there was a span of 9 bases. This clonotype was sampled from a male donor with ankylosing spondylitis. The sequenced sample consisted of blood, either unsorted or a sorted T cell fraction (not recorded which). The chain has TRBV15 and TRBJ2-7; D unclear. In DNA, the CDR3 is TGTGCCACCAGCCAGGCCACTTACGAGCAGTACTTC. It codes for CATSQATYEQYF.